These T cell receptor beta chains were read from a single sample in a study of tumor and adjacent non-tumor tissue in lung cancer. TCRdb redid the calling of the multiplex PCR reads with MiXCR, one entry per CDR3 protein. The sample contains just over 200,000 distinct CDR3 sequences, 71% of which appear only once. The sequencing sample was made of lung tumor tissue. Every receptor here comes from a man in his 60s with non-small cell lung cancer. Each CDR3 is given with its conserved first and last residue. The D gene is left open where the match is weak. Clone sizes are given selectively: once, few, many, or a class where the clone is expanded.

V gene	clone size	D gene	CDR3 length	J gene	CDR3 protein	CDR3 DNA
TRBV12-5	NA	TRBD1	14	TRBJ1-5	CASGSDRASGPHYF	TGTGCTAGTGGTTCCGACAGGGCGTCAGGGCCCCATTATTTT
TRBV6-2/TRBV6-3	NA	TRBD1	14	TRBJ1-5	CASSSGQGNQPQHF	TGTGCCAGCAGTAGCGGACAGGGCAATCAGCCCCAGCATTTT
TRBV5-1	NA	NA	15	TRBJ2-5	CASSTSGQFQETQYF	TGCGCCAGCAGCACCTCGGGACAATTCCAAGAGACCCAGTACTTC
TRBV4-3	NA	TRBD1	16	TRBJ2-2	CASSQDLTGDTGELFF	TGCGCCAGCAGCCAGGACCTGACAGGGGACACCGGGGAGCTGTTTTTT
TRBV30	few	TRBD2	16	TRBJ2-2	CAWTQLAGGNTGELFF	TGTGCCTGGACCCAACTAGCGGGGGGGAACACCGGGGAGCTGTTTTTT
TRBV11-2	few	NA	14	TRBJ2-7	CASSLGFPNYEQYF	TGTGCCAGCAGCTTAGGATTTCCCAACTACGAGCAGTACTTC
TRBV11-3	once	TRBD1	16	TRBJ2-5	CASSPRGIGPQESQYF	TGTGCCAGCAGTCCCAGGGGGATAGGGCCTCAAGAGTCCCAGTACTTC
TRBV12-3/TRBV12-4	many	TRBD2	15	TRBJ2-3	CASSRGSGGVTGPYF	TGTGCCAGCAGTCGGGGGAGCGGGGGAGTCACGGGGCCGTATTTT
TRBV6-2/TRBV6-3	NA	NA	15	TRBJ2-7	CASTTGTMGFYEQYF	TGTGCCAGCACGACCGGGACAATGGGATTCTACGAACAGTACTTC
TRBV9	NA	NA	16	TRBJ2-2	CASSGVPVGGNGELFF	TGTGCCAGCAGCGGGGTACCGGTGGGAGGAAACGGGGAGCTGTTTTTT
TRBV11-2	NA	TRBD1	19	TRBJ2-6	CASSLVSKDRPSGANVLSF	TGTGCCAGCAGCTTAGTTTCAAAGGACAGGCCCTCTGGGGCTAACGTCCTGAGTTTC
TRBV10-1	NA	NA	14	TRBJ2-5	CTISEGGERETQYF	TGCACCATCAGTGAGGGGGGGGAGAGAGAGACCCAGTACTTC
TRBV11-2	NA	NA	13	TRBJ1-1	CTSSPYLNTEAFF	TGTACCAGCAGCCCATATTTGAACACTGAAGCTTTCTTT
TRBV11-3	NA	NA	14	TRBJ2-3	CASSRAGLTYTQCF	TGTGCCAGCAGTAGGGCGGGCCTCACATATACGCAGTGTTTT
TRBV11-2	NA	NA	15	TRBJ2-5	CAISSSGGDQETQYF	TGTGCAATCAGCTCCAGTGGGGGTGACCAAGAGACCCAGTATTTC
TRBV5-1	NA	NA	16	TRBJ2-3	CASSLVGGPSTDTQYF	TGCGCCAGCAGCTTGGTGGGGGGGCCGAGCACAGATACGCAGTATTTT
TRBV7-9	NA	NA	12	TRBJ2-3	CVSGQGADTQYF	TGTGTCAGCGGACAAGGGGCAGATACGCAGTATTTT
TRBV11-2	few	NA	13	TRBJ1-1	CANIPNQNTEAFF	TGTGCCAACATCCCAAACCAGAACACTGAAGCTTTCTTT
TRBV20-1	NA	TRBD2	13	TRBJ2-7	CSARRGVAYEQYF	TGCAGTGCTAGACGGGGGGTGGCCTACGAGCAGTACTTC
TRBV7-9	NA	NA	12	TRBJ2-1	CANSLAGGEQFF	TGTGCCAACAGCTTAGCTGGGGGTGAGCAGTTCTTT
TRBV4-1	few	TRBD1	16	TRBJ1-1	CASSFPDRGRHTEAFF	TGCGCCAGCAGCTTCCCGGACAGGGGAAGGCACACTGAAGCTTTCTTT
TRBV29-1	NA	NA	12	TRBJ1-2	CSLLWDNYDYTF	TGCAGCCTTTTATGGGATAACTATGACTACACCTTC
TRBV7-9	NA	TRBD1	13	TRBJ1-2	CASSLVGGCSYTF	TGTGCCAGCAGCTTAGTAGGGGGCTGTAGCTACACCTTC
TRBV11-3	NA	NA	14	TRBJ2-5	CASSSGLVQEAQYF	TGTGCCAGCAGCTCGGGACTGGTCCAAGAGGCCCAGTACTTC
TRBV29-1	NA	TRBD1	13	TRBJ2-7	CSVTGQGERKQYF	TGCAGCGTGACCGGACAGGGGGAGCGCAAGCAGTACTTC
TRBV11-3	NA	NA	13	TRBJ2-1	CTSSFIGFNEQFF	TGTACCAGCAGCTTTATAGGGTTCAATGAGCAGTTCTTC